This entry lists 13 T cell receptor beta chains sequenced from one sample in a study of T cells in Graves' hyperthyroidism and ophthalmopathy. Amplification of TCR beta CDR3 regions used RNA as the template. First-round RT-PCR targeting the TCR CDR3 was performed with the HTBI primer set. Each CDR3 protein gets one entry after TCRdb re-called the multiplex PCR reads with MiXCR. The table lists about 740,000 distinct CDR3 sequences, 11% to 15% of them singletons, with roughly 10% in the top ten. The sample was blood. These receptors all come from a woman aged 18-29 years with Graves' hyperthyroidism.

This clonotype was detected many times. CDR3 sequence (DNA): TGCAGTGCTCCCAGTAGGAGCGATAGCAATCAGCCCCAGCATTTT. Protein: CSAPSRSDSNQPQHF. This rearrangement joins TRBV20-1 to TRBJ1-5; D ambiguous. V shed 5 bases and J shed 0 bases, with 14 bases lying between them. Germline CDR1 reads DFQATT; CDR2 reads SNEGSKA (reference sequence). CDR3 size: 15 residues.

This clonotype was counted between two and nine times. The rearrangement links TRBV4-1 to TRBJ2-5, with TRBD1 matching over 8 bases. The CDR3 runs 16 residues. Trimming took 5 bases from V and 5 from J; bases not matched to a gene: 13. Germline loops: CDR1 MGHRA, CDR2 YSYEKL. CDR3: CASSSRGQGGVETQYF. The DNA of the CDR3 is TGCGCCAGCAGCTCCCGAGGACAGGGTGGGGTGGAGACCCAGTACTTC.

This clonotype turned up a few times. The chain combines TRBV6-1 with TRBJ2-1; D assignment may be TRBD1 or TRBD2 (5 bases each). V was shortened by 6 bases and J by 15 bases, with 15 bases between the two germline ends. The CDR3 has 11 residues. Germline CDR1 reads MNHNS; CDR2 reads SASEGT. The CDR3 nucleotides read TGTGCCAGCAGATACCGCAGGGAGTGGTTCTTC. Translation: CASRYRREWFF.

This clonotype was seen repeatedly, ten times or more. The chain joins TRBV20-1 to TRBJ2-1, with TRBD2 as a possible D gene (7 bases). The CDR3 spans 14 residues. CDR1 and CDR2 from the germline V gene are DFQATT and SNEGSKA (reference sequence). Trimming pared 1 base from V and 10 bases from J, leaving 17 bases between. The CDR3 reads CSARALGEGHEQFF. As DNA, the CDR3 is TGCAGTGCTAGAGCTCTGGGGGAGGGACACGAGCAGTTCTTC.

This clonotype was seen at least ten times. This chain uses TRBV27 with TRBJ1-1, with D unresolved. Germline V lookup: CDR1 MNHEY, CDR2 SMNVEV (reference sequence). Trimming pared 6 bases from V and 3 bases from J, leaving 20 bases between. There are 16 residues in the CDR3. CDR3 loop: CASSLVVGRVDTEAFF. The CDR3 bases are TGTGCCAGCAGCCTAGTAGTGGGCAGAGTGGACACTGAAGCTTTCTTT.

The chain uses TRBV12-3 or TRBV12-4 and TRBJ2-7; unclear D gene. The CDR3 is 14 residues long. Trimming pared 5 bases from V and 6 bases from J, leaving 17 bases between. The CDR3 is CASSQTPLSLEQYF. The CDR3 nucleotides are TGTGCCAGCAGTCAGACCCCCCTATCCCTCGAGCAGTACTTC.

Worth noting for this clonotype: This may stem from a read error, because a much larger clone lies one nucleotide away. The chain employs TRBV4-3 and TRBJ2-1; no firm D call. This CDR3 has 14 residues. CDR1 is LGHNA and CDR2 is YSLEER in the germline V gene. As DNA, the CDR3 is TGCGCCAGCGGCCAAGATCTTGGGCACAATGAGCAGTTCTTC. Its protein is CASGQDLGHNEQFF.

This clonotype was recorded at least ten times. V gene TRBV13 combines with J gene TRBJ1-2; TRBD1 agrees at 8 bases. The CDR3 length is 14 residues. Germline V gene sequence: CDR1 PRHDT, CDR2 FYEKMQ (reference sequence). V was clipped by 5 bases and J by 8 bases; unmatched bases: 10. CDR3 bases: TGTGCCAGCAGCCCGGGACAGGTTGTGAACGGCTACACCTTC. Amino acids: CASSPGQVVNGYTF.

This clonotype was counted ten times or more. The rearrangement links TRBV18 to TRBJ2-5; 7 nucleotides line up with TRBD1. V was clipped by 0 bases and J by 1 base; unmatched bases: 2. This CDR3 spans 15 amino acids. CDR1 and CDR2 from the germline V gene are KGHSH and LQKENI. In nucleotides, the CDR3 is TGTGCCAGCTCACCACCGGGACAGAGCCAAGAGACCCAGTACTTC. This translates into CASSPPGQSQETQYF.

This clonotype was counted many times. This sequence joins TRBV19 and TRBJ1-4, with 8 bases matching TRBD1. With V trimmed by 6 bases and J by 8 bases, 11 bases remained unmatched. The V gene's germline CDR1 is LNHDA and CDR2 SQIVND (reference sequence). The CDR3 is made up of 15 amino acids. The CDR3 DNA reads TGTGCCAGTAGCCGCGCCGCCGGGACAGGAGAAAAACTGTTTTTT. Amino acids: CASSRAAGTGEKLFF.

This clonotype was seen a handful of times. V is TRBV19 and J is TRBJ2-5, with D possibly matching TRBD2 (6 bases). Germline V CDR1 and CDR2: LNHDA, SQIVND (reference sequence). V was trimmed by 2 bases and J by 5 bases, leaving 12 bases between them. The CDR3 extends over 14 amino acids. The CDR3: CASSITSQSETQYF. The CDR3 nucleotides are TGTGCCAGTAGTATAACTAGCCAATCGGAGACCCAGTACTTC.

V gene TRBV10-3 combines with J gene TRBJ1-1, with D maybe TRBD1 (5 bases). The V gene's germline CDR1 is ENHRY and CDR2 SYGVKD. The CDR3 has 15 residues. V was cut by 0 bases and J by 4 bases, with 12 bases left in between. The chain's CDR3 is CAISESETATTEAFF. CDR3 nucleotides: TGTGCCATCAGTGAGTCGGAGACAGCAACCACTGAAGCTTTCTTT.

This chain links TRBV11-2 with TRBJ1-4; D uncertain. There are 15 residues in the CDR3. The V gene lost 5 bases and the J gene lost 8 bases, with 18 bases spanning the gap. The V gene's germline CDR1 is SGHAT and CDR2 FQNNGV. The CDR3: CASSLAGREWEKLFF. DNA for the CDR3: TGTGCCAGCAGCCTCGCTGGGAGGGAATGGGAAAAACTGTTTTTT.